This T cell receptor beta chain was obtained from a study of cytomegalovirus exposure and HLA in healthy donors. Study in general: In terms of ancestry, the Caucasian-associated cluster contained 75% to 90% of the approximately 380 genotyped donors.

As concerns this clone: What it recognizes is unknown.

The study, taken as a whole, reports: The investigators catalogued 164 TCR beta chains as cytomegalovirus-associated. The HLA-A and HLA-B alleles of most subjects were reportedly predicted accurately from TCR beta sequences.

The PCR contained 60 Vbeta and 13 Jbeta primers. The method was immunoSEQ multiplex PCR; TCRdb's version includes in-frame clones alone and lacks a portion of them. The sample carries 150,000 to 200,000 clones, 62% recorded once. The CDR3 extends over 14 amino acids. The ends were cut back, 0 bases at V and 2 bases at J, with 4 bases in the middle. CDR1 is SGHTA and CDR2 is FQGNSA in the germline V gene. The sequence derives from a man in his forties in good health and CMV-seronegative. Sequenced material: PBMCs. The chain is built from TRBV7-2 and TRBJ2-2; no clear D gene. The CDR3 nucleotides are TGTGCCAGCAGCTTAGCCACTAACACCGGGGAGCTGTTTTTT. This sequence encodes CASSLATNTGELFF.